The text below deals with one T cell receptor beta chain. This sample is drawn from a study of Ad26.COV2.S vaccination and SARS-CoV-2 variants. The wider study: Ad26.COV2.S given intramuscularly, once or twice 56 days apart.

V lost 5 bases to trimming and J lost 4 bases; unmatched junction nucleotides: 4. CDR1 and CDR2 (germline): SEHNR, FQNEAQ (reference sequence). CDR3 length: 13 amino acids. The treatment here: around 19 received Ad26.COV2.S at low or high dose, single or two shots; five or six received placebo; per-sample allocation not given. Samples came from day 63 after the first vaccine or placebo injection. As its vector, the vaccine had Ad26, which expressed Wuhan-strain SARS-CoV-2 spike. The method was immunoSEQ multiplex PCR; TCRdb's version includes in-frame clones alone and lacks a portion of them. Among some 500,000 clones, roughly nine tenths were seen once, and the ten largest hold just over 2.5%.

The chain combines TRBV7-9 with TRBJ2-5; TRBD1 matches 7 bases. The specimen comprised peripheral blood, sampled in a trial of Ad26.COV2.S vaccine versus placebo. The receptor was derived from a person between 18 and 59 years old who received the Ad26.COV2.S COVID-19 vaccine or a placebo. CDR3 protein: CASSPNRGETQYF. In nucleotides, the CDR3 is TGTGCCAGCAGCCCGAACAGGGGAGAGACCCAGTACTTC. The full variable domain, with the rest looked up from reference TRBV7-9 and TRBJ2-5, is DTGVSQNPRHKITKRGQNVTFRCDPISEHNRLYWYRQTLGQGPEFLTYFQNEAQLEKSRLLSDRFSAERPKGSFSTLEIQRTEQGDSAMYLCASSPNRGETQYFGPGTRLLVL.